A selection of T cell receptor beta chains follows, all from one sample in a study of blood T cell repertoires in COVID-19. The method was immunoSEQ multiplex PCR; TCRdb's version includes in-frame clones alone and lacks a portion of them. The sample has 90,000 or so clones, around 83% seen once. The sequencing sample was made of peripheral blood. The receptors derive from a man aged 60-69 years with acute or convalescent COVID-19. Each CDR3 is given with its conserved first and last residue. The order of the fields is J gene, D gene, V gene, clone size, CDR3 protein, CDR3 DNA. The D gene is left open where the match is weak. Rows may omit the clone size; those that give it use once, few, many or a size class.

TRBJ2-5 NA TRBV19 NA CASSMITGGSETQYF TGTGCCAGTAGTATGATCACAGGTGGTTCGGAGACCCAGTACTTC
TRBJ1-3 NA TRBV4-3 once CASSQDGGSRNTIYF TGCGCCAGCAGCCAAGATGGAGGTTCGCGGAACACCATATATTTT
TRBJ2-1 NA TRBV18 NA CASSPRQGYNNEQFF TGTGCCAGCTCACCCCGGCAGGGATACAACAATGAGCAGTTCTTC
TRBJ2-5 TRBD2 TRBV28 NA CASSLSGGETQYF TGTGCCAGCAGTTTATCGGGGGGAGAGACCCAGTACTTC
TRBJ2-4 NA TRBV30 NA CAWSAGGKAKNIQYF TGTGCCTGGAGTGCGGGTGGTAAGGCCAAAAACATTCAGTACTTC
TRBJ2-1 TRBD2 TRBV7-9 NA CASSFSSGGAKTYNEQFF TGTGCCAGCAGCTTCTCTAGCGGGGGGGCGAAAACCTACAATGAGCAGTTCTTC
TRBJ1-4 NA TRBV4-1 NA CASSQAGARNEKLFF TGCGCCAGCAGCCAGGCCGGAGCTCGAAATGAAAAACTGTTTTTT
TRBJ1-1 TRBD1 TRBV18 NA CASSPKPGGGVTFADTEAFF TGTGCCAGCTCACCAAAACCCGGAGGGGGCGTTACATTCGCGGACACTGAAGCTTTCTTT
TRBJ1-1 TRBD1 TRBV28 once CASRQSKGQGREPFF TGTGCCAGCAGACAAAGCAAAGGACAGGGTCGAGAACCTTTCTTT
TRBJ2-1 NA TRBV7-7 NA CASSLGTASYNEQFF TGTGCTAGCAGCTTAGGAACAGCCTCCTACAATGAGCAGTTCTTC
TRBJ2-3 NA TRBV7-2 few CASSLAFGGSLDTQYF TGTGCCAGCAGCTTAGCATTTGGAGGCTCCCTAGATACGCAGTATTTT
TRBJ1-4 NA TRBV7-9 NA CASSLLGAGEKLFF TGTGCCAGCAGCTTATTAGGGGCCGGGGAAAAACTGTTTTTT
TRBJ1-5 NA TRBV19 NA CASSTKTRGSYQPQHF TGTGCCAGTAGTACCAAGACACGGGGATCGTATCAGCCCCAGCATTTT
TRBJ1-2 NA TRBV28 NA CASSFQGVYGYTF TGTGCCAGCAGTTTCCAGGGCGTCTATGGCTACACCTTC
TRBJ2-1 TRBD2 TRBV6-6 NA CASSRTRTSGGARNEQFF TGTGCCAGCAGTCGCACTCGGACTAGCGGGGGGGCTAGGAATGAGCAGTTCTTC
TRBJ1-5 NA TRBV18 NA CASSYSVNQPQHF TGTGCCAGCTCATACAGTGTTAATCAGCCCCAGCATTTT
TRBJ1-5 NA TRBV7-8 NA CASSPRGSGQYQPQHF TGTGCCAGCAGCCCTAGGGGGTCAGGGCAATATCAGCCCCAGCATTTT
TRBJ1-2 TRBD1 TRBV10-2 NA CASSGVQGVYGYTF TGCGCCAGCAGCGGGGTACAGGGGGTCTATGGCTACACCTTC
TRBJ1-6 NA TRBV9 once CASSVEVGHSPLHF TGTGCCAGCAGCGTAGAAGTGGGGCATTCACCCCTCCACTTT
TRBJ2-5 TRBD1 TRBV20-1 NA CSASDRETQYF TGCAGTGCTTCGGACAGGGAGACCCAGTACTTC
TRBJ1-4 TRBD1 TRBV2 NA CASSVRQGVVEKLFF TGTGCCAGCAGTGTTAGACAGGGGGTAGTTGAAAAACTGTTTTTT
TRBJ1-1 TRBD1 TRBV7-9 NA CASSYGQGVTEAFF TGTGCCAGCAGCTATGGACAGGGTGTCACTGAAGCTTTCTTT